This T cell receptor (beta chain) was captured by sequencing in a study of T-cell reconstitution after alpha-beta-depleted transplantation in children (dated by TCRdb to the mid-2010s). Looking at the study overall: Using TCR repertoire profiling, the study quantitatively followed how T-cell immune reconstitution unfolded in children after TCRalphabeta/CD19-depleted allogeneic hematopoietic cell transplantation. Summary of the overall study and its limitations: About two months after transplant, the apparently early recovery of alphabetaT-cell counts reportedly depended on just several hundred clones that had expanded rapidly and came from non-depleted graft cells. In some patients, high TCRbeta diversity at day 60 was attributed to recipient T cells and intrathymic progenitors that had survived conditioning. Hyperexpanded clone frequencies declined over subsequent months; after one year, T-cell counts and TCRbeta diversity were mostly attributed to newly produced T cells.

V is reduced by 6 bases and J by 5 bases, leaving a spacing of 7 bases between them. Taken from cysteine to phenylalanine, the CDR3 has 10 residues. Only the CDR3 DNA is retained, 30 bases long and in frame from the first base. Based on the germline V gene (reference sequence), the CDR1 and CDR2 sequences are DFQATT and SNEGSKA. Of note for this clonotype: Its target antigen remains unknown. No much larger clonotype is one base removed from it; base qualities were not supplied.

In the paper's terms, the treatment or condition label means: allogeneic hematopoietic cell transplantation with graft depleted of TCRalphabeta T cells and CD19 B cells. The children who served as transplant recipients had been given grafts of TCRalphabeta/CD19-depleted allogeneic hematopoietic cells. Library prep was done by PCR. Sequencing was carried out with an Illumina HiSeq 2500. Molecular barcoding was employed in the preparation of TCR libraries, with unique molecular identifiers being used to normalize TCRbeta repertoire quantification. Starting from the raw public reads, TCRdb applied fastp trimming at Q25, assembled clones with MiXCR and retained in-frame beta chains. Merged by CDR3 protein, the rows form single entries marked with the most common genes and DNA. The sample records some 450,000 distinct CDR3 sequences, about 45% of which are singletons. Around a quarter of the sample comes from the top ten.

The source of this sequence is a girl aged 2 to 10 with aplastic anemia, due to receive a stem cell transplant. This specimen consisted of PBMCs, obtained before TCRalphabeta/CD19-depleted stem cell transplant. The V gene is TRBV20-1 and the J gene is TRBJ1-1, with no confident D gene call. CDR3 reads: CSAVGTEAFF. Here is the DNA: TGCAGTGCCGTGGGGACTGAAGCTTTCTTT.